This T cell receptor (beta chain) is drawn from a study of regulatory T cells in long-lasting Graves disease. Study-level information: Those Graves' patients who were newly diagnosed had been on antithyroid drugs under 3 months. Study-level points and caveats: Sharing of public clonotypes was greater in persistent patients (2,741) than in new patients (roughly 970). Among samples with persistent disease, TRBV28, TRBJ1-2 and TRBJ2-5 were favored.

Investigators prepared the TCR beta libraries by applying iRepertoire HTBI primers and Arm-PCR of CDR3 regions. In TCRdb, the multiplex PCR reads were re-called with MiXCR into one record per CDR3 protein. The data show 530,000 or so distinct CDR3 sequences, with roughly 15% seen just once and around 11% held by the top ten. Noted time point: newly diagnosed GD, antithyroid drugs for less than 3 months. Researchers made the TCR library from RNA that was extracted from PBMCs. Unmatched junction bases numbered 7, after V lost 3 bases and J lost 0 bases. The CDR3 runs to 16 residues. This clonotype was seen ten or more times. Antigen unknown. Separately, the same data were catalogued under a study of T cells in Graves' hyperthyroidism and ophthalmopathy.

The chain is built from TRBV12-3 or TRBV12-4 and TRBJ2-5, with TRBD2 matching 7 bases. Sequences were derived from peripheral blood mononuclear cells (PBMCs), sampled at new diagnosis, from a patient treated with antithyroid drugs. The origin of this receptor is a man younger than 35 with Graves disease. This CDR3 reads CASSLGRRGYQETQYF. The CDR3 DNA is TGTGCCAGCAGTTTGGGCCGGCGGGGGTACCAAGAGACCCAGTACTTC.